These 3 T cell receptor beta chains were sequenced from one sample in a study of CD8 T cells in Susac syndrome. About 0.45 to 1 ug RNA was reverse transcribed with random hexamers. TCRdb re-analysed the immunoSEQ multiplex PCR reads in MiXCR, keeping a single row per CDR3 protein. Of approximately 100,000 distinct CDR3 sequences in the sample, just under 95% were seen once. The sequenced sample consisted of CD8+ T cells from PBMCs. The receptor set was obtained from a human donor in good health.

This chain links TRBV7-3 with TRBJ2-2; the D gene could be TRBD1 or TRBD2 (5 bases each). V was trimmed by 5 bases and J by 1 base, leaving 14 bases between them. The CDR3 sequence is 16 residues long. The germline V gene encodes CDR1 SGHTA and CDR2 FQGTGA. The CDR3 region is CASSRSGAVNTGELFF. Written as DNA, the CDR3 is TGTGCCAGCAGCCGCTCCGGGGCAGTGAACACCGGGGAGCTGTTTTTT.

The V and J genes are TRBV6-2 or TRBV6-3 and TRBJ1-1, with a weak D call TRBD1 (5 bases). The germline V gene encodes CDR1 MNHEY and CDR2 SVGEGT. Trimming took off 2 bases at V and 0 bases at J, with 13 bases between the two ends. This CDR3 contains 16 residues. Here the CDR3 reads CASSYPPGGLNTEAFF. The CDR3 coding sequence is TGTGCCAGCAGTTACCCCCCGGGGGGGTTGAACACTGAAGCTTTCTTT.

The chain couples TRBV6-6 to TRBJ2-2, with 8 bases fitting TRBD2. Looked up from germline, CDR1 is MNHNY and CDR2 is SVGAGI (reference sequence). Losses at the gene ends were 6 bases for V and 7 bases for J; bases not matched to a gene: 10. The CDR3 consists of 15 residues. CDR3 coding DNA: TGTGCCAGCAGAGCAGCGGGGGCCCTCAGCGGGGAGCTGTTTTTT. It specifies CASRAAGALSGELFF.